Listed here are 17 T cell receptor beta chains from one sample, sequenced in a study of T cell clonality in common variable immunodeficiency. Overall study findings and caveats: Common variable immunodeficiency TCR beta sequences reportedly had fewer deletions and N-nucleotide insertions.

Their antigen targets remain unknown. TCRdb keeps only in-frame clones here, not all; method: immunoSEQ multiplex PCR. The record shows around 21,000 clones for this sample, with no singletons present. Sequenced sample: peripheral blood mononuclear cells. These receptors originate from a human donor with common variable immunodeficiency.

Note on this clone: The CDR3 is cut off 3 residues early in the read; its end comes from the germline J gene. This chain connects TRBV2 to TRBJ1-5, with D perhaps TRBD1 (5 bases). CDR3 size: 14 residues. Trimming removed 4 bases from V and 6 bases from J, with 13 bases in between. Per the germline V gene, CDR1 is SNHLY and CDR2 is FYNNEI. Incomplete CDR3 DNA: TGTGCCAGCAGTGCCAGCCAGGGAGGTCAGCCC. It yields the protein CASSASQGGQP. The CDR3 reads in full as CASSASQGGQPQHF.

For this clone: The read ends 3 residues before the CDR3 terminus; that terminus is restored from the germline J gene. The chain is built from TRBV7-8 and TRBJ2-7; maybe TRBD2 (6 bases). The CDR3 sequence is 14 residues long. V was shortened by 5 bases and J by 4 bases, with 15 bases between the two germline ends. The germline CDR1 and CDR2 sequences are SGHVS and FQNEAQ. The CDR3 here is CASSQPAAGYEQYF. The sequenced part of the CDR3 DNA is TGTGCCAGCAGCCAACCCGCCGCGGGATACGAG.

This clone was seen ten or more times. The read falls 3 residues short of the CDR3 end, and the missing part is taken from the germline J gene. The V call is TRBV6-2 or TRBV6-3, the J call TRBJ1-5, with TRBD1 identical over 7 bases. From germline, CDR1 is MNHEY and CDR2 SVGEGT. CDR3 length: 13 amino acids. J lost 2 bases, V lost 7 bases, and 2 bases had no gene match. CDR3 residues: CASTGQGNQPQHF. The CDR3 DNA, read in part, is TGTGCCAGCACTGGACAGGGCAATCAGCCC.

This clone was seen at least ten times. The CDR3 protein is CASSSDRFDGYTF. The sequenced CDR3 bases are TGTGCCAGCAGCTCCGACAGGTTCGATGGC. This chain connects TRBV7-6 to TRBJ1-2; maybe TRBD1 (6 bases). The sequence runs out 3 residues before the end of the CDR3; the remainder is reconstructed from the germline J gene. The germline V gene has CDR1 SGHVS and CDR2 FNYEAQ. V shed 4 bases and J shed 6 bases, with 12 bases lying between them. The length of the CDR3 is 13 residues.

This clone came up many times. The CDR3 goes on 3 residues after the read ends, and that part is filled in from the germline J gene. This sequence joins TRBV3-1 (or the pseudogene TRBV3-2) and TRBJ2-1, with D perhaps matching TRBD2 (5 bases). Germline loops: CDR1 LGHDT, CDR2 YNNKEL (reference sequence). V was shortened by 0 bases and J by 0 bases, with 15 bases between the two germline ends. The CDR3 extends over 18 amino acids. Partial CDR3 DNA: TGTGCCAGCAGCCAAGATCGGCGGGTAGGAAGCTCCTACAATGAG. It specifies CASSQDRRVGSSYNE. The CDR3, in full, reads CASSQDRRVGSSYNEQFF.

Only a few counts were recorded for this clone. The read falls 3 residues short of the CDR3 end, and the missing part is taken from the germline J gene. The chain has TRBV7-2 and TRBJ1-1; TRBD1 might be the D (6 bases). The CDR3 totals 16 residues. Trimming removed 0 bases at V and 0 bases at J, with 11 bases between. CDR1 is SGHTA and CDR2 is FQGNSA in the germline V gene. The CDR3 region is CASSLALDRLNTEAFF. The covered CDR3 bases are TGTGCCAGCAGCTTAGCCCTAGACAGGTTGAACACTGAA. The whole variable domain, remainder taken from reference TRBV7-2 and TRBJ1-1, is GAGVSQSPSNKVTEKGKDVELRCDPISGHTALYWYRQSLGQGLEFLIYFQGNSAPDKSGLPSDRFSAERTGGSVSTLTIQRTQQEDSAVYLCASSLALDRLNTEAFFGQGTRLTVV.

At least ten counts were recorded for this clone. Coverage ceases 3 residues before the CDR3 finishes, and the germline J gene fills in the end. V and J are TRBV7-2 and TRBJ2-5; 9 nucleotides agree with TRBD1. The germline CDR1 and CDR2 sequences are SGHTA and FQGNSA. The CDR3 consists of 16 residues. V was pared by 0 bases and J by 7 bases, with 9 bases of the junction left unmatched. The CDR3 loop is CASSLAQGAFQPTQYF. CDR3 DNA, as far as it was read: TGTGCCAGCAGCTTAGCACAGGGGGCTTTTCAACCGACC.

This clone was counted at least ten times. Coverage ceases 3 residues before the CDR3 finishes, and the germline J gene fills in the end. The J gene is TRBJ2-3, the V gene TRBV29-1; TRBD2 matches 10 bases. The ends lost 7 bases at V and 8 bases at J; junction bases unmatched: 9. Germline CDR1 is SQVTM and CDR2 is ANQGSEA. The CDR3 sequence is 13 residues long. Incomplete CDR3 DNA: TGCAGCGCGCTAGCGGGGGTATACGGTACG. This codes for CSALAGVYGT. The whole CDR3 is CSALAGVYGTQYF.

Remarks on this clone: Read data end 3 residues before the CDR3 end; the end is taken from the germline J gene. V gene TRBV20-1 combines with J gene TRBJ2-5; no reliable D call. The V end was cut by 1 base, the J end by 3 bases, with 9 bases between. CDR3 length equals 13 residues. CDR1 is DFQATT and CDR2 is SNEGSKA in the germline V gene (reference sequence). CDR3 sequence: CSARGGWEETQYF. Partial CDR3 DNA: TGCAGTGCTAGAGGCGGTTGGGAAGAGACC.

This clone was detected only a few times. Coverage ceases 3 residues before the CDR3 finishes, and the germline J gene fills in the end. The rearrangement joins TRBV6-2 or TRBV6-3 to TRBJ1-1; D is perhaps TRBD1 (6 bases). The CDR3 covers 13 residues. V lost 7 bases to trimming and J lost 6 bases, with 15 bases between them. CDR1 and CDR2 from the germline V gene are MNHEY and SVGEGT. The CDR3 sequence: CASTRQVAPEAFF. CDR3 DNA, as far as it was read: TGTGCCAGCACAAGACAGGTTGCTCCTGAA.

This clone has just a few counts. The junction departs from germline at one end; a sequencing error may be responsible. The CDR3 end lies 3 residues beyond the end of the read and is filled in from the germline J gene. The chain links TRBV30 to TRBJ1-5; D is perhaps TRBD1 (5 bases). Germline CDR1 and CDR2: GTSNPN and SVGIG (reference sequence). This CDR3 region has 15 residues. The CDR3 is CAWSAGGGINKPQHF. The covered CDR3 bases are TGTGCCTGGAGCGCCGGGGGGGGAATCAATAAGCCC.

This clone was detected many times. The observed sequence ends 3 residues before the CDR3 terminus, with the missing tail filled in from the germline J gene. The chain joins TRBV19 to TRBJ2-5; D not certain. The CDR3 loop spans 14 amino acids. CDR1 and CDR2 (germline): LNHDA, SQIVND (reference sequence). Trimming pared 3 bases from V and 0 bases from J, leaving 8 bases between. Partial CDR3 DNA: TGTGCCAGTAGTATGACGCGGAACCAAGAGACC. Translated, it gives CASSMTRNQET. The full CDR3 protein is CASSMTRNQETQYF.

Of note for this clone: The read finishes 3 residues shy of the CDR3 end, and the germline J gene is used to complete it. The V gene is TRBV7-9, the J gene TRBJ1-2, with 10 nucleotides matching TRBD1. CDR1 is SEHNR, CDR2 FQNEAQ, per germline (reference sequence). This CDR3 is 14 amino acids long. V lost 5 bases, J lost 5 bases, and 5 bases stayed unmatched. The CDR3 here is CASSDRTGGYGYTF. The sequenced part of the CDR3 DNA is TGTGCCAGCAGCGATCGGACAGGGGGGTATGGC.

This clone was recorded a few times. The CDR3 end falls 3 residues outside the read, so it is completed with the germline J gene. This chain links TRBV18 with TRBJ1-1; weak D call: TRBD1 (5 bases). From germline, CDR1 is KGHSH and CDR2 LQKENI. The CDR3 has 15 amino acids. V gave up 3 bases and J gave up 4 bases, with 15 bases separating them. The CDR3 sequence is CASSPESVRGTEAFF. CDR3 bases read: TGTGCCAGCTCACCCGAGTCGGTAAGGGGCACTGAA.

This clone has a handful of counts. The CDR3 end falls 3 residues outside the read, so it is completed with the germline J gene. The chain carries TRBV19 and TRBJ1-1, with D maybe TRBD1 (5 bases). This CDR3 spans 16 amino acids. In germline, CDR1 is LNHDA, CDR2 SQIVND (reference sequence). V was pared by 3 bases and J by 2 bases, with 16 bases between. The CDR3 bases that were read are TGTGCCAGTAGTATGAGCTGGCGAGGACAAAACACTGAA. Translating gives CASSMSWRGQNTE. The entire CDR3 sequence reads CASSMSWRGQNTEAFF.

The sample holds a few counts of this clone. The observed sequence ends 3 residues before the CDR3 terminus, with the missing tail filled in from the germline J gene. The chain employs TRBV7-8 and TRBJ2-2, with 7 bases fitting TRBD1. The CDR3 length is 15 residues. The V gene's germline CDR1 is SGHVS and CDR2 FQNEAQ. V was pared by 5 bases and J by 2 bases, with 5 bases of the junction left unmatched. The CDR3 is CASSGRDSNTGELFF. The sequenced part of the CDR3 DNA is TGTGCCAGCAGCGGAAGGGACAGTAACACCGGGGAG.

This clone has at least ten counts. The read finishes 3 residues shy of the CDR3 end, and the germline J gene is used to complete it. The V gene is TRBV20-1, the J gene TRBJ1-2; D is uncertain. Germline CDR1 and CDR2: DFQATT and SNEGSKA (reference sequence). Deletions cut 5 bases from V and 5 bases from J, with 21 bases between. This CDR3 region has 15 residues. CDR3 region: CSAGEPGKEAYGYTF. Incomplete CDR3 DNA: TGCAGTGCTGGGGAGCCGGGGAAGGAGGCGTATGGC.